The entry that follows covers one T cell receptor (beta chain) sequence. This specimen belongs to a study of T-cell reconstitution after alpha-beta-depleted transplantation in children. Construction of the TCRbeta library involved unique molecular identifiers. TCRdb used MiXCR to reprocess the PCR reads, holding one entry per CDR3 protein. The sample has 450,000 to 600,000 distinct CDR3 sequences, about 16% seen once; the top ten hold roughly 3.3%. The clonotype comes from a human donor who donated a stem cell graft to a child with acute lymphoblastic leukemia. This sample comprised PBMCs from the stem cell graft donor, obtained from the stem cell graft.

The CDR3 DNA follows: TGTGCCAGCAGCCCGCTCGTGACAGGGGCCCTGAACACTGAAGCTTTCTTT. This gives the protein CASSPLVTGALNTEAFF. This chain joins TRBV3-1 and TRBJ1-1, with 8 bases identical to TRBD1. The length of the CDR3 is 17 residues. Trimming cost V 4 bases and J 0 bases; bases outside gene matches: 10. Germline assignment: CDR1 LGHDT and CDR2 YNNKEL (reference sequence). Together with reference TRBV3-1 and TRBJ1-1, the CDR3 gives the full variable domain: DTAVSQTPKYLVTQMGNDKSIKCEQNLGHDTMYWYKQDSKKFLKIMFSYNNKELIINETVPNRFSPKSPDKAHLNLHINSLELGDSAVYFCASSPLVTGALNTEAFFGQGTRLTVV.